This T cell receptor beta chain came from a study of cytomegalovirus exposure and HLA in healthy donors. Study context: In an earlier analysis, around 120 million unique TCR beta sequences were found from 150 million to 200 million T cells. In an early release, HLA-typed donors contributed roughly 85 million unique TCR sequences. The study's findings and limits: Later analysis reportedly placed an Asian-associated ancestry cluster below the roughly 670-donor mean in N-insertions.

This clone was seen just once. Its antigen is unidentified. The PCR used 60 Vbeta and 13 Jbeta primers. Here immunoSEQ multiplex PCR was the method, and the copy in TCRdb shows in-frame clones only, minus some. Of about 140,000 clones in the sample, roughly 75% are singletons; the top ten hold roughly 2%. V gave up 6 bases and J gave up 5 bases; unmatched junction bases: 9. The CDR3 contains 14 residues. Germline V lookup: CDR1 MNHEY, CDR2 SMNVEV (reference sequence). The sequencing input was PBMCs. This chain links TRBV27 with TRBJ2-5; 7 bases map to TRBD1. This TCR derives from a man between 25 and 39 years old in good health and CMV-seronegative. The CDR3 reads CASRTKGAGETQYF. CDR3 nucleotides: TGTGCCAGCAGGACTAAGGGGGCTGGGGAGACCCAGTACTTC.